This TCR beta chain came from a study of blood T cell repertoires in COVID-19. Study in general: The study drew acute and convalescent COVID-19 samples from the United States, Italy and Spain. The analysed material was cDNA or gDNA that came from T cells, B-cell-depleted T cells, or PBMCs.

Trimming cost V 5 bases and J 10 bases, with 13 bases left between them. CDR3 length equals 11 residues. Germline CDR1 is DFQATT and CDR2 is SNEGSKA (reference sequence). In the authors' workflow: By means of reference gene primer amplification, nucleated cell counts were estimated. The table came from immunoSEQ multiplex PCR; TCRdb's copy has only in-frame clones and leaves some out. D and trimming were read from the DNA, whereas the V and J calls and clone size are those reported in that table. The data show about 120,000 clones, approximately 80% seen once. The TCR sequence derives from a human donor in a cohort sampled during active COVID-19. Material: peripheral blood. The rearrangement joins TRBV20-1 to TRBJ2-3; D possibly corresponds to TRBD2 (5 bases). The CDR3 region has the DNA TGCAGTGCTGTGGGAGATATTTCGCAGTATTTT. It translates to CSAVGDISQYF.